The 7 T cell receptor beta chains given below trace back to one sample, sequenced in a study of shared clonotypes between healthy human individuals. Generated by immunoSEQ multiplex PCR, the TCRdb table keeps only in-frame clones and is missing some. The sample contains around 550,000 clones, 95% of which appear only once. Naive CD8 cells, CD45RO-negative and positively selected for CCR7, excluded terminally differentiated effector memory CD45RA+ cells. The sequenced sample consisted of naive CD8+ T cells sorted from blood. These receptors were obtained from a woman younger than 45 in good health.

This chain links TRBV27 with TRBJ1-3; maybe TRBD1 (5 bases). The germline gives CDR1 MNHEY, CDR2 SMNVEV (reference sequence). The CDR3 consists of 16 residues. V lost 4 bases and J 2 bases, leaving 15 bases between the germline ends. In DNA, the CDR3 is TGTGCCAGCAGTTCCGCCAGGGCAGAGGCTGGAAACACCATATATTTT. Amino acid sequence: CASSSARAEAGNTIYF.

V usage is TRBV27 and J usage is TRBJ2-7; D is perhaps TRBD1 or TRBD2 (8 bases each). In germline, CDR1 is MNHEY, CDR2 SMNVEV (reference sequence). V gave up 6 bases and J gave up 4 bases, with 19 bases separating them. This CDR3 region has 15 residues. DNA of the CDR3: TGTGCCAGCAGCCCAACAGGGGGGACTAGGTACGAGCAGTACTTC. Its translation is CASSPTGGTRYEQYF.

The chain recombines TRBV2 with TRBJ2-7; TRBD2 aligns across 8 bases. Losses at the gene ends were 4 bases for V and 4 bases for J; bases not matched to a gene: 6. Germline-derived CDR1 and CDR2 are SNHLY and FYNNEI. This CDR3 has 14 amino acids. CDR3 bases: TGTGCCAGCAGTGTAGCGGGACCCTCTTACGAGCAGTACTTC. Amino acids: CASSVAGPSYEQYF.

The chain combines TRBV27 with TRBJ2-1, with 10 nucleotides matching TRBD1. Germline values: CDR1 MNHEY, CDR2 SMNVEV (reference sequence). J was trimmed by 8 bases and V by 3 bases; bases with no gene match: 7. This CDR3 region has 15 residues. The chain's CDR3 is CASSFYGTGEDEQFF. The CDR3 nucleotides read TGTGCCAGCAGTTTTTACGGGACAGGGGAGGATGAGCAGTTCTTC.

The rearrangement uses TRBV28 and TRBJ2-1; 7 nucleotides line up with TRBD1. The CDR3 is 14 amino acids. Germline CDR1 MDHEN, CDR2 SYDVKM. Trimming cost V 3 bases and J 9 bases; bases outside gene matches: 8. The CDR3 region is CASSFTSNRGEQFF. The CDR3 nucleotides read TGTGCCAGCAGTTTCACCTCGAACAGGGGTGAGCAGTTCTTC.

This clone was detected a few times. This chain joins TRBV10-1 and TRBJ2-7; 12 positions match TRBD1. From germline, CDR1 is WNHNN and CDR2 SYGVQD (reference sequence). The V segment lost 8 bases and the J segment 5 bases; nucleotides outside the gene matches: 4. The length of the CDR3 is 13 residues. CDR3 sequence reads: CASARDRGHEQYF. Here the CDR3 DNA reads TGCGCCAGCGCCCGGGACAGGGGGCACGAGCAGTACTTC.

The rearrangement uses TRBV28 and TRBJ2-7, with TRBD1 identical over 8 bases. The CDR3 covers 17 residues. Trimming cost V 5 bases and J 3 bases; bases outside gene matches: 15. Germline CDR1 MDHEN, CDR2 SYDVKM. CDR3 nucleotides: TGTGCCAGCAGTACGGACAGGGATATAGATCCGCACTACGAGCAGTACTTC. Protein sequence: CASSTDRDIDPHYEQYF.